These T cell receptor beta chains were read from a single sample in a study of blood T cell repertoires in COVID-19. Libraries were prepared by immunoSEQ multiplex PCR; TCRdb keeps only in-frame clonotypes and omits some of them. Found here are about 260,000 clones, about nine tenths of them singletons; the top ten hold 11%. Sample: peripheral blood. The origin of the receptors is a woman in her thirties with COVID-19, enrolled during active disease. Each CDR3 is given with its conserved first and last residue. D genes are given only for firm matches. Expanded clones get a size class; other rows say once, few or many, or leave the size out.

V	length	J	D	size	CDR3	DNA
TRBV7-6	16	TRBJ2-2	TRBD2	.	CASQNGLEGNTGELFF	TGTGCCAGCCAAAACGGACTAGAGGGGAACACCGGGGAGCTGTTTTTT
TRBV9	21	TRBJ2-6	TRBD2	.	CASSGPVGGGRMEAGANVLTF	TGTGCCAGCAGCGGGCCCGTGGGCGGGGGGCGCATGGAGGCTGGGGCCAACGTCCTGACTTTC
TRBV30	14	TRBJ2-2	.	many	CAWKDQGRAGELFF	TGTGCCTGGAAGGATCAGGGGCGGGCCGGGGAGCTGTTTTTT
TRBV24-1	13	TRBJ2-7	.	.	CATSDPGSYEQYF	TGTGCCACCAGTGACCCGGGTAGCTACGAGCAGTACTTC
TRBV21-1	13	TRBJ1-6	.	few	CASNIPTGPPLHF	TGTGCCAGCAACATACCCACAGGGCCTCCCCTCCACTTT
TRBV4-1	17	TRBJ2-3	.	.	CASSPRNRRASTDTQYF	TGCGCCAGCAGTCCTAGGAACCGACGAGCTAGCACAGATACGCAGTATTTT
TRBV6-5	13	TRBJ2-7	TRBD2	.	CASLAGVSYEQYF	TGTGCCAGTTTAGCGGGAGTGTCCTACGAGCAGTACTTC
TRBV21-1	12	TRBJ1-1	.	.	CANPGGAPPAFF	TGTGCCAACCCGGGGGGGGCCCCTCCCGCTTTCTTT
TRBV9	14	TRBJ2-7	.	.	CASSSGGGPMKQYF	TGTGCCAGCAGCTCCGGGGGTGGGCCTATGAAGCAGTACTTC
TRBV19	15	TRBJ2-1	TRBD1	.	CASSIGQGVADEQFF	TGTGCCAGTAGTATCGGACAGGGTGTTGCAGATGAGCAGTTCTTC
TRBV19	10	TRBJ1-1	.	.	CASGGAEAFF	TGTGCCAGTGGGGGGGCTGAAGCTTTCTTT
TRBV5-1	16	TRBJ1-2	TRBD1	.	CASSLLQTGVNYGYTF	TGCGCCAGCAGCTTATTACAAACAGGGGTGAACTATGGCTACACCTTC
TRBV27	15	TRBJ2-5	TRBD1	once	CASRTRDRGRETQYF	TGTGCCAGCAGAACGCGGGACAGGGGAAGGGAGACCCAGTACTTC
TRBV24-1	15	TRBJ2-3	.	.	CATSDLGLSTDTQYF	TGTGCCACCAGTGACCTCGGACTTAGCACAGATACGCAGTATTTT
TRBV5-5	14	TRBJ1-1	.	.	CASSLGLQNTEAFF	TGTGCCAGCAGCCTGGGACTTCAGAACACTGAAGCTTTCTTT
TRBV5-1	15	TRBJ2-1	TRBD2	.	CASSPQGLAGEEQFF	TGCGCCAGCAGCCCACAAGGACTAGCGGGAGAGGAGCAGTTCTTC
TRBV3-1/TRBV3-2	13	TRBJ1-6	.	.	CASRPVANSPLHF	TGTGCCAGCAGGCCGGTTGCCAATTCACCCCTCCACTTT
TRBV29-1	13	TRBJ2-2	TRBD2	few	CSVVGEGTGELFF	TGCAGCGTTGTAGGGGAGGGCACCGGGGAGCTGTTTTTT
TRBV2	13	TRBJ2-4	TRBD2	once	CASSQAGGGIQYF	TGTGCCAGCAGTCAAGCGGGAGGGGGCATTCAGTACTTC
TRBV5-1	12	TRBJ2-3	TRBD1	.	CASSLGQDKQYF	TGCGCCAGCAGCTTAGGACAGGATAAGCAGTATTTT
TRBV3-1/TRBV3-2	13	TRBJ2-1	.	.	CASSQGMRGEQFF	TGTGCCAGCAGCCAAGGTATGCGTGGTGAGCAGTTCTTC
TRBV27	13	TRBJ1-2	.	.	CASSLRQNYGYTF	TGTGCCAGCAGTTTGAGACAGAACTATGGCTACACCTTC
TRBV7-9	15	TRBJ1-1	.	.	CASSFDRTMNTEAFF	TGTGCCAGCAGCTTCGACAGAACTATGAACACTGAAGCTTTCTTT
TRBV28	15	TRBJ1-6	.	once	CASSLVAPGNSPLHF	TGTGCCAGCAGTTTAGTGGCCCCAGGAAATTCACCCCTCCACTTT
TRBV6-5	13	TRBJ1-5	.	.	CASKRGGNQPQHF	TGTGCCAGCAAAAGGGGTGGGAATCAGCCCCAGCATTTT
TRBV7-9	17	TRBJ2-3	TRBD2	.	CASSSGLAGVSTDTQYF	TGTGCCAGCAGCTCCGGGCTAGCGGGAGTTTCCACAGATACGCAGTATTTT
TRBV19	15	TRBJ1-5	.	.	CASSSGRESNQPQHF	TGTGCCAGTAGTTCAGGACGGGAGAGCAATCAGCCCCAGCATTTT
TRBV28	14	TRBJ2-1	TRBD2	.	CASTQRVGGNEQFF	TGTGCCAGCACCCAAAGGGTCGGGGGGAATGAGCAGTTCTTC
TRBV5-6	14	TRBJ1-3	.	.	CASSRRESGNTIYF	TGTGCCAGCAGCCGCAGGGAATCTGGAAACACCATATATTTT
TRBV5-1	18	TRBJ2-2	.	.	CASTGTGGTSGRIGELFF	TGCGCCAGCACCGGGACAGGGGGCACTAGCGGGAGGATCGGGGAGCTGTTTTTT
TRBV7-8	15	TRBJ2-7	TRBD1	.	CASSLRQGWAYEQYF	TGTGCCAGCAGCTTGCGACAGGGGTGGGCCTACGAGCAGTACTTC
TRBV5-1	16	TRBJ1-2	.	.	CASSSVPGQARYGYTF	TGCGCCAGCAGCTCCGTGCCAGGTCAGGCCCGGTATGGCTACACCTTC
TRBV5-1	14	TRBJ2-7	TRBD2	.	CASSSGLAGDEQYF	TGCGCCAGCAGCTCGGGACTAGCGGGAGACGAGCAGTACTTC
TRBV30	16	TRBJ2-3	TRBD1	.	CASYEPTGGLWDTQYF	TGTGCCTCCTACGAACCGACAGGGGGCCTGTGGGATACGCAGTATTTT
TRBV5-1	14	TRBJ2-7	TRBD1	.	CASSQGQAAYEQYF	TGCGCCAGCAGCCAGGGACAGGCTGCTTACGAGCAGTACTTC
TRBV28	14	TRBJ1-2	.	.	CASSPQGGNYGYTF	TGTGCCAGCAGTCCTCAAGGGGGTAACTATGGCTACACCTTC
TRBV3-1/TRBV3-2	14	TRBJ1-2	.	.	CASSLSTGSYGYTF	TGTGCCAGCAGCCTAAGTACCGGGAGCTATGGCTACACCTTC
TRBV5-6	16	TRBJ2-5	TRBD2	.	CASSSGLAGGSETQYF	TGTGCCAGCAGCTCGGGACTAGCGGGAGGTAGCGAGACCCAGTACTTC
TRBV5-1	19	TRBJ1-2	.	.	CASSLESGRAQLANYGYTF	TGCGCCAGCAGCTTGGAGTCTGGCAGGGCCCAATTAGCTAACTATGGCTACACCTTC
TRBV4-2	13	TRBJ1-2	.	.	CASSQGLGYGYTF	TGTGCCAGCAGCCAGGGCCTTGGCTATGGCTACACCTTC
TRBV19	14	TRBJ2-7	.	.	CASSIAVRSYEQYF	TGTGCCAGTAGTATAGCGGTCCGCTCCTACGAGCAGTACTTC
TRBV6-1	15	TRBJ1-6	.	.	CASSDPRWYNSPLHF	TGTGCCAGCAGTGATCCCAGGTGGTATAATTCACCCCTCCACTTT
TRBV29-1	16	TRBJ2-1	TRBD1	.	CSASGMGQGRFNEQFF	TGCAGCGCCTCAGGAATGGGACAGGGAAGGTTCAATGAGCAGTTCTTC
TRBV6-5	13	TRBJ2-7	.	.	CASSRRYDVEQYF	TGTGCCAGCAGCAGGAGGTATGACGTCGAGCAGTACTTC
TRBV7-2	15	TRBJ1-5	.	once	CASSPWTDSNQPQHF	TGTGCCAGCAGCCCTTGGACAGATAGCAATCAGCCCCAGCATTTT
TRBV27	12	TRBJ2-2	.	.	CASSRFGGGLFF	TGTGCCAGCAGTCGTTTCGGGGGAGGGCTGTTTTTT
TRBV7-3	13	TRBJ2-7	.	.	CASSPDRSYEQYF	TGTGCCAGCAGCCCCGACAGGTCCTACGAGCAGTACTTC
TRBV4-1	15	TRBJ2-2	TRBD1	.	CASSPTGADTGELFF	TGCGCCAGCAGCCCGACAGGGGCGGATACCGGGGAGCTGTTTTTT
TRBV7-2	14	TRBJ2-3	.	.	CASSPVAVADTQYF	TGTGCCAGCAGCCCTGTAGCGGTCGCAGATACGCAGTATTTT